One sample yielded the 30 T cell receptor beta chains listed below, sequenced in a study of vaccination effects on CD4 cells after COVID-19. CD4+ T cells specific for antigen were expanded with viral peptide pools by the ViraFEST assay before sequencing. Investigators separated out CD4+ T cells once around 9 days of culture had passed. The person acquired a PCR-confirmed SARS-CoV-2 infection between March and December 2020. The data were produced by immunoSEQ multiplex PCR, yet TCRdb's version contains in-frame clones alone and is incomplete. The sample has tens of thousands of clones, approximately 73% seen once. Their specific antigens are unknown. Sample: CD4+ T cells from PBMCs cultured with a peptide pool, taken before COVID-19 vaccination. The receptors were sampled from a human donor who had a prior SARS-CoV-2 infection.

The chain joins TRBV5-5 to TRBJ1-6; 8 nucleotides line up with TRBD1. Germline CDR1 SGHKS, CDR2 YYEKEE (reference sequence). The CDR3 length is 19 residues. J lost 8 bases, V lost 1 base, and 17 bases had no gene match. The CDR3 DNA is TGTGCCAGCAGCTTGAGGTGGTCGACAGGGGAAGGGGTGGATTCACCCCTCCACTTT. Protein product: CASSLRWSTGEGVDSPLHF.

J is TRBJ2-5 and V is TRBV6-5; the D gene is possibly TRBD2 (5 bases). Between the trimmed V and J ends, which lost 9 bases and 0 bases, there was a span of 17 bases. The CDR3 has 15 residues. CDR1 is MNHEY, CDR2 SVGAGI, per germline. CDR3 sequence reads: CASTTTDGDQETQYF. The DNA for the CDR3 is TGTGCCAGTACGACCACGGACGGGGACCAAGAGACCCAGTACTTC.

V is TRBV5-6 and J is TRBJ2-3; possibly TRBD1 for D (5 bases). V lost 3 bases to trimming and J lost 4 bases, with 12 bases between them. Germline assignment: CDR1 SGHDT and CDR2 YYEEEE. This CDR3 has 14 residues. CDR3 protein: CASSYGHVADTQYF. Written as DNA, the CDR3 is TGTGCCAGCAGCTACGGACATGTGGCAGATACGCAGTATTTT.

Here the CDR3 reads CSASKPANTGELFF. Here the CDR3 DNA reads TGCAGTGCTAGTAAACCAGCGAACACCGGGGAGCTGTTTTTT. The gene calls are TRBV20-1 and TRBJ2-2; no definite D call. Germline V gene lookup returns CDR1 DFQATT and CDR2 SNEGSKA (reference sequence). The germline V and J ends were trimmed by 3 bases and 0 bases, with 8 bases remaining between them. This CDR3 spans 14 amino acids.

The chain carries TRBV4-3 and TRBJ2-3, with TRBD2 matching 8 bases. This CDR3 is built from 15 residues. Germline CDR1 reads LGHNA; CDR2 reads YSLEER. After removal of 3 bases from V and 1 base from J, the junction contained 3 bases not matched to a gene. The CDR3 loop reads CASSHLAGRTDTQYF. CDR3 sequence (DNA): TGCGCCAGCAGCCACTTAGCGGGACGCACAGATACGCAGTATTTT.

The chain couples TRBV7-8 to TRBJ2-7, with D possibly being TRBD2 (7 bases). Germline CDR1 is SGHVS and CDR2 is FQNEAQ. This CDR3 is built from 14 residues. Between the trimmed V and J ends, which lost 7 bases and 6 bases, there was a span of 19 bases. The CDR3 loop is CASTNRGRAPEQYF. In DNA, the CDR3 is TGTGCCAGCACCAATAGGGGGAGGGCCCCCGAGCAGTACTTC.

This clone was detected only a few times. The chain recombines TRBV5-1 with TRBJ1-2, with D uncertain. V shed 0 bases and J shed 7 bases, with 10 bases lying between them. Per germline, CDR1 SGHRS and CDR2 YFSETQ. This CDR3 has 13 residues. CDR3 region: CASSLDAVSGYTF. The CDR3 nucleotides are TGCGCCAGCAGCTTGGACGCGGTGAGTGGCTACACCTTC.

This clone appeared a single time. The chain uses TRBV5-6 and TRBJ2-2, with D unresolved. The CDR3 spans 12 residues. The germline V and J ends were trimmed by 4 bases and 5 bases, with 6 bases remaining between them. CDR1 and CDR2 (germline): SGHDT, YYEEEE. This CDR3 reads CASSVGTGELFF. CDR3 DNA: TGTGCCAGCAGCGTCGGTACCGGGGAGCTGTTTTTT.

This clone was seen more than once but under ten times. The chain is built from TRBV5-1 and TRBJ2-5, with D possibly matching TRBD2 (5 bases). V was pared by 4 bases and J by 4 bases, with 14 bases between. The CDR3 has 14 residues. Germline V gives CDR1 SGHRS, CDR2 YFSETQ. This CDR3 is CASSLGAVGETQYF. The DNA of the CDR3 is TGCGCCAGCAGCCTGGGAGCGGTGGGAGAGACCCAGTACTTC.

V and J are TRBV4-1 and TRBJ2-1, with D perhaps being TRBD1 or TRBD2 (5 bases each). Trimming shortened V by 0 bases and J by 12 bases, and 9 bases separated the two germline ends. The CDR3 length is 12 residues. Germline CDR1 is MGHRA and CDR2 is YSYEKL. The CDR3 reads CASSQEEGRQFF. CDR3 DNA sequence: TGCGCCAGCAGCCAAGAAGAGGGGCGGCAGTTCTTC.

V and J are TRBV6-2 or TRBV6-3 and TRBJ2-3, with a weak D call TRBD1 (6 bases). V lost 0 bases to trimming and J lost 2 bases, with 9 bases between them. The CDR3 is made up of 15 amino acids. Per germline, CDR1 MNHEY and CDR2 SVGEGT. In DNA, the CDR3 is TGTGCCAGCAGTTACTCGGCAGGGGACACAGATACGCAGTATTTT. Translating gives CASSYSAGDTDTQYF.

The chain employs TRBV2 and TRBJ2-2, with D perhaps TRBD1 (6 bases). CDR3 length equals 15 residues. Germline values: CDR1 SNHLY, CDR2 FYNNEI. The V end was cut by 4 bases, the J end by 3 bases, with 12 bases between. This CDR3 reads CASSGIQGYTGELFF. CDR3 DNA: TGTGCCAGCAGTGGGATACAGGGTTACACCGGGGAGCTGTTTTTT. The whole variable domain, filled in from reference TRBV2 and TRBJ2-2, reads EPEVTQTPSHQVTQMGQEVILRCVPISNHLYFYWYRQILGQKVEFLVSFYNNEISEKSEIFDDQFSVERPDGSNFTLKIRSTKLEDSAMYFCASSGIQGYTGELFFGEGSRLTVL.

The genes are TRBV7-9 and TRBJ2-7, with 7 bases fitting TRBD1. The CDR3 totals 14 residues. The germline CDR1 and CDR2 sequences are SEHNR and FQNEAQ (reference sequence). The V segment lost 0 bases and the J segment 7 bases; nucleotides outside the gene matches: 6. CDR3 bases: TGTGCCAGCAGCTTAGCCCCGGACAGGTTGGAGCAGTACTTC. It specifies CASSLAPDRLEQYF.

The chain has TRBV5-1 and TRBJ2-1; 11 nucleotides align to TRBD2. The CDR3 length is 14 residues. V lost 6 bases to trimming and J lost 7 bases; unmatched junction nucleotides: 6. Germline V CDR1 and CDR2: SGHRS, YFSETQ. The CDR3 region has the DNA TGCGCCAGCACGGTAGCGGGAGGGAATAATGAGCAGTTCTTC. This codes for CASTVAGGNNEQFF.

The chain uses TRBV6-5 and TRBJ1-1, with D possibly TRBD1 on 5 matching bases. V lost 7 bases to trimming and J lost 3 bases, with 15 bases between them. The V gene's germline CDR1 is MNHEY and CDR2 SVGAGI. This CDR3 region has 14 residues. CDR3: CASTRWEGHTEAFF. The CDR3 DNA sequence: TGTGCCAGCACTAGGTGGGAGGGGCACACTGAAGCTTTCTTT.

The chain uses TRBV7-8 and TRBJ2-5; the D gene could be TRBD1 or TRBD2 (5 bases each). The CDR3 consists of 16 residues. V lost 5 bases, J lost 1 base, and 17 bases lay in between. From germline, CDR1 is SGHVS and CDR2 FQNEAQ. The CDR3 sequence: CASSRVRGGFQETQYF. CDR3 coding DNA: TGTGCCAGCAGCCGAGTTCGGGGCGGGTTCCAAGAGACCCAGTACTTC.

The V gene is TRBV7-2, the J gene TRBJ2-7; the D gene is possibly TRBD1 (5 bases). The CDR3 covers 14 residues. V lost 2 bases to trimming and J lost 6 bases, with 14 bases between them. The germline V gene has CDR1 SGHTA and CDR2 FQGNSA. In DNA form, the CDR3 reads TGTGCCAGCAGCTTAAGGGTCAGGGTACGCGAGCAGTACTTC. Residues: CASSLRVRVREQYF.

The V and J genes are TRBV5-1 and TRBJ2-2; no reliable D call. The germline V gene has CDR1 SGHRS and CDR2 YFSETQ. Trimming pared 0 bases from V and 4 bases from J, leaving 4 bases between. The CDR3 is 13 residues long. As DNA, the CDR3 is TGCGCCAGCAGCTTGGACGTCACCGGGGAGCTGTTTTTT. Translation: CASSLDVTGELFF.

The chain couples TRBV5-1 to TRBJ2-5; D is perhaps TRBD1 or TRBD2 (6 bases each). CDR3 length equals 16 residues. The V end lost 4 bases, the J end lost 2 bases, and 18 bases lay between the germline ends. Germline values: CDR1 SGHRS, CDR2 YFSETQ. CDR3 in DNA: TGCGCCAGCAGCCCTCAAGGGGGGCTTCGACAAGAGACCCAGTACTTC. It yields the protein CASSPQGGLRQETQYF.

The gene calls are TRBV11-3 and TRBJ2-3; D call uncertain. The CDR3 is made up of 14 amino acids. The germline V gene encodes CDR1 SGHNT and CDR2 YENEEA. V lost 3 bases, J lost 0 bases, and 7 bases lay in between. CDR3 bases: TGTGCCAGCAGCTTCAGGTTAAGCACAGATACGCAGTATTTT. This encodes CASSFRLSTDTQYF.

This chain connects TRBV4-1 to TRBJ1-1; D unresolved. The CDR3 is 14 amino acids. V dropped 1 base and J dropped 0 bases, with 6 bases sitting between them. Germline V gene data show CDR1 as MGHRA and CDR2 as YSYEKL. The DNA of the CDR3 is TGCGCCAGCAGCCAAGGTATCCTGAACACTGAAGCTTTCTTT. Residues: CASSQGILNTEAFF.

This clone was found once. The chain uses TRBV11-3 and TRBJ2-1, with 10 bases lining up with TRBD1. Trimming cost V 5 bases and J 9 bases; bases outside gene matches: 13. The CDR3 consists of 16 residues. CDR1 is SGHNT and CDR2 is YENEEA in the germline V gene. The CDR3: CASSARDRGPHGEQFF. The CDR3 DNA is TGTGCCAGCAGCGCTAGGGACAGGGGCCCCCATGGTGAGCAGTTCTTC.

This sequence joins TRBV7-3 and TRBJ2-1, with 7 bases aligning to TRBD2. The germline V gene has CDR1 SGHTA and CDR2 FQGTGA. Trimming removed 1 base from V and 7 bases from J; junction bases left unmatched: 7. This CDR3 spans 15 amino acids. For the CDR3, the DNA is TGTGCCAGCAGCTTAATGGCGGGAGAGGGGAATGAGCAGTTCTTC. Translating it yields CASSLMAGEGNEQFF.

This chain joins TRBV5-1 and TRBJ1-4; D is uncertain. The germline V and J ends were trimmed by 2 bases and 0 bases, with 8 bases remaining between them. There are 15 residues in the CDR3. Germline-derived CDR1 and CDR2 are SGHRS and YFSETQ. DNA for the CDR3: TGCGCCAGCAGCTTAGCCGGGGCAACTAATGAAAAACTGTTTTTT. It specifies CASSLAGATNEKLFF.

The CDR3 DNA is TGTGCCAGCGGCCCGGTTGGGGGGGCTTCCTACAATGAGCAGTTCTTC. Translating it yields CASGPVGGASYNEQFF. The gene calls are TRBV2 and TRBJ2-1; tentatively, D is TRBD2 (7 bases). V lost 8 bases to trimming and J lost 1 base, with 18 bases between them. Germline CDR1 SNHLY, CDR2 FYNNEI. The CDR3 is 16 amino acids.

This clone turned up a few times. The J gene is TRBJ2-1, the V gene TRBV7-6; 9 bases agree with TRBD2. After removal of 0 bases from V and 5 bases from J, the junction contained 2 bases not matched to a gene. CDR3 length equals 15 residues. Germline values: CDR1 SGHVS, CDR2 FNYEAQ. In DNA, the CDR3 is TGTGCCAGCAGCTTAGCGGCTAGCGGGGACAATGAGCAGTTCTTC. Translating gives CASSLAASGDNEQFF.

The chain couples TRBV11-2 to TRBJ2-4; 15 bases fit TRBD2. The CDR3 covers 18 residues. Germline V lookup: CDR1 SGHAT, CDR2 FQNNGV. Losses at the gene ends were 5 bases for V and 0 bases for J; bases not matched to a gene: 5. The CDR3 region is CASSRRTSGGVAKNIQYF. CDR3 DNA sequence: TGTGCCAGCAGCCGAAGGACTAGCGGGGGGGTAGCCAAAAACATTCAGTACTTC.

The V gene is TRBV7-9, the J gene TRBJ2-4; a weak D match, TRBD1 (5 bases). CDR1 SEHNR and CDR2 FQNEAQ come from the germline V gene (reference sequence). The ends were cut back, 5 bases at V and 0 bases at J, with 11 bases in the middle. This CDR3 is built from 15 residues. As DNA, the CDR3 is TGTGCCAGCAGCCCTGGGGCCCTAGCCAAAAACATTCAGTACTTC. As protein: CASSPGALAKNIQYF.

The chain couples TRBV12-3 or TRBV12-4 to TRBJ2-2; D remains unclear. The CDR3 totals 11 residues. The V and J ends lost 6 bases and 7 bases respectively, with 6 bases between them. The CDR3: CASRVLGELFF. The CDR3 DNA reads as TGTGCCAGCAGAGTCCTCGGGGAGCTGTTTTTT.

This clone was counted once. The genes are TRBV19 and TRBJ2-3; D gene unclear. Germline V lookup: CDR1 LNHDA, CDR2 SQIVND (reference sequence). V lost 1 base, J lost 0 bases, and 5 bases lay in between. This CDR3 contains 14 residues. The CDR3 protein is CASSIGASTDTQYF. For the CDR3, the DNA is TGTGCCAGTAGTATAGGAGCGAGCACAGATACGCAGTATTTT. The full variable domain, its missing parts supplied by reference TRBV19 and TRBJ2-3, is DGGITQSPKYLFRKEGQNVTLSCEQNLNHDAMYWYRQDPGQGLRLIYYSQIVNDFQKGDIAEGYSVSREKKESFPLTVTSAQKNPTAFYLCASSIGASTDTQYFGPGTRLTVL.